The T cell receptor (beta chain) under discussion was sequenced for a study of post-analysis software for immune sequencing data. Unique molecular identifiers were carried by the TCR beta cDNA libraries. MiXCR, run by TCRdb on the PCR reads, gives a single entry per CDR3 protein. The sample carries 400,000 to 500,000 distinct CDR3 sequences, approximately 38% recorded once. V lost 4 bases, J lost 3 bases, and 1 base stayed unmatched. CDR1 and CDR2 from the germline V gene are SGHDT and YYEEEE. The CDR3 is 14 residues long. This clonotype has a count of ten or more. Its matching antigen is unknown. Overall study findings and caveats: Samples sharing a preparation batch grouped tightly together when assessed by F measure. Five or six TRBV segments were significantly more frequent in patients than in controls. TRBV5-6, TRBV5-1 and TRBV20-1 were among these segments.

Sequenced: blood. This clonotype was sampled from a girl aged 2 to 9 with multiple sclerosis. The chain recombines TRBV5-6 with TRBJ2-7, with 13 nucleotides matching TRBD2. The CDR3 protein is CASSRTSGSYEQYF. CDR3 DNA sequence: TGTGCCAGCAGCCGGACTAGCGGGAGCTACGAGCAGTACTTC.